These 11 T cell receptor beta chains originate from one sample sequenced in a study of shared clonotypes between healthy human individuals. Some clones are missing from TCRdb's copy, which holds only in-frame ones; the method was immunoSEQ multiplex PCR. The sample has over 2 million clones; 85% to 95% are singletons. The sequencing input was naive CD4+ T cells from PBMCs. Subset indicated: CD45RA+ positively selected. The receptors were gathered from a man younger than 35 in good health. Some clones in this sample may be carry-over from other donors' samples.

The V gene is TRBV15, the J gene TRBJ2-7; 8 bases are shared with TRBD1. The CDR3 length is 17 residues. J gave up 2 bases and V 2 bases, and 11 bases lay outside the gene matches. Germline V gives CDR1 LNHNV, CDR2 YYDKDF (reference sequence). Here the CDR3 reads CATSRLPGTGSTYEQYF. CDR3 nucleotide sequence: TGTGCCACCAGCAGACTCCCCGGGACAGGCTCTACCTACGAGCAGTACTTC.

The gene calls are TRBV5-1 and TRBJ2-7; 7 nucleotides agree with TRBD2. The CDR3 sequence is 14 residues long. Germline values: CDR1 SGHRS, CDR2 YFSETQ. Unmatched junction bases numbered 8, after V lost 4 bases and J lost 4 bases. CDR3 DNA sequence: TGCGCCAGCAGCCCGGGGGGACTAACATACGAGCAGTACTTC. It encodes CASSPGGLTYEQYF.

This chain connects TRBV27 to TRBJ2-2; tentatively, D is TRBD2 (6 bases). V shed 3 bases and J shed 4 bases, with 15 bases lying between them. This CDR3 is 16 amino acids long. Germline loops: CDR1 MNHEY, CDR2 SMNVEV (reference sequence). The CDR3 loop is CASSFSFQEGTGELFF. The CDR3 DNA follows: TGTGCCAGCAGTTTTTCATTCCAGGAGGGCACCGGGGAGCTGTTTTTT.

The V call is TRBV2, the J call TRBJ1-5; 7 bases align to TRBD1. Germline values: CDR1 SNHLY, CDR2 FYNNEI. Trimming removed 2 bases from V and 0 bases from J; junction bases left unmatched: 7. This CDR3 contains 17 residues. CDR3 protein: CASSERAGGYSNQPQHF. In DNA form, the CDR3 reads TGTGCCAGCAGTGAAAGGGCAGGGGGTTATAGCAATCAGCCCCAGCATTTT.

The CDR3 sequence: CASRPPYPDLFGNTIYF. CDR3 in DNA: TGTGCCAGCAGGCCCCCTTATCCCGATCTATTTGGAAACACCATATATTTT. This rearrangement joins TRBV28 to TRBJ1-3; D not resolved. CDR1 and CDR2 (germline): MDHEN, SYDVKM. This CDR3 is built from 17 residues. The V and J ends lost 6 bases and 3 bases respectively, with 21 bases between them.

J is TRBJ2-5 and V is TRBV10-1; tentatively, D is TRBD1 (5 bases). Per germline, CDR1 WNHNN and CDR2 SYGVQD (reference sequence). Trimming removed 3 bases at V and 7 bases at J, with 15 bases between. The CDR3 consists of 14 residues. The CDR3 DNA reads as TGCGCCAGCAGTGAAGGACAAGCAGTCGGGACCCAGTACTTC. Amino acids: CASSEGQAVGTQYF.

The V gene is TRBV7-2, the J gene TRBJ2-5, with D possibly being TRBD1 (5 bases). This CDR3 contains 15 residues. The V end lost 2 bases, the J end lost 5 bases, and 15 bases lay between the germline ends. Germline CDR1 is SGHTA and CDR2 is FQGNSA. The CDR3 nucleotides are TGTGCCAGCAGCTTATCTTCGTTGGGGCGGGAGACCCAGTACTTC. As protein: CASSLSSLGRETQYF.

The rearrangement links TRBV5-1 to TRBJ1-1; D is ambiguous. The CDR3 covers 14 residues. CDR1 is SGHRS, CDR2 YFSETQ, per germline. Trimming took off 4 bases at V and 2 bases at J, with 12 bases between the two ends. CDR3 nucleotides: TGCGCCAGCAGCCCGGACGGGTTTAACACTGAAGCTTTCTTT. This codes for CASSPDGFNTEAFF.

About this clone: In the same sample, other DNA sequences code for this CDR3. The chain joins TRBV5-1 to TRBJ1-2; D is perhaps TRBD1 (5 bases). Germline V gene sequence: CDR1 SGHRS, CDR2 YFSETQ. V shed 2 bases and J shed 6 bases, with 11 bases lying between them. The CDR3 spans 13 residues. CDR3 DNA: TGCGCCAGCAGCTTAACCGGGACCGATGGCTACACCTTC. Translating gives CASSLTGTDGYTF.

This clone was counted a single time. CDR3 bases: TGCGCCAGCAGCCAAGACCCTCGACTGGTGCGCACTGAAGCTTTCTTT. It translates to CASSQDPRLVRTEAFF. V usage is TRBV4-1 and J usage is TRBJ1-1; D ambiguous. Germline V gives CDR1 MGHRA, CDR2 YSYEKL. V gave up 0 bases and J gave up 4 bases, with 15 bases separating them. The CDR3 consists of 16 residues.

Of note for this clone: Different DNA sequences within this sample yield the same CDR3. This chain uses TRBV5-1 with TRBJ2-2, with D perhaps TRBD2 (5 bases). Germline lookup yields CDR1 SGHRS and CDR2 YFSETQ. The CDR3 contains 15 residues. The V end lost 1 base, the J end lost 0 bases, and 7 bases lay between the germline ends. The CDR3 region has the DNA TGCGCCAGCAGCTTGTCCGGGGCGAACACCGGGGAGCTGTTTTTT. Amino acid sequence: CASSLSGANTGELFF.